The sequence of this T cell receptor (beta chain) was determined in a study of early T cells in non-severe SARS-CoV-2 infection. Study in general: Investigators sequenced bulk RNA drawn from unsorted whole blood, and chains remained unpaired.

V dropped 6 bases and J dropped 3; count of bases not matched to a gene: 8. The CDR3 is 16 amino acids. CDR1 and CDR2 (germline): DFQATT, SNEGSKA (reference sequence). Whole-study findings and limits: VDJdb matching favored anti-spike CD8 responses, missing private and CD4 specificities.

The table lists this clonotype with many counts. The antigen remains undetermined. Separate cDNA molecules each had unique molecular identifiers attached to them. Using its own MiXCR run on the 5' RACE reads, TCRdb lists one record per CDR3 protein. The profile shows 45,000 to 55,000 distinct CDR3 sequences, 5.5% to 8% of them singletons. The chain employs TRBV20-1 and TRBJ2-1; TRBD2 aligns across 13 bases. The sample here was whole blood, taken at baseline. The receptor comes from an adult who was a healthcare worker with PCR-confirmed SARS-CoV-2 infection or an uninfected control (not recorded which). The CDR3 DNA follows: TGCAGTGCCAACCGACTAGCGGGGGGCCGCTACAATGAGCAGTTCTTC. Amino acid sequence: CSANRLAGGRYNEQFF.